This T cell receptor (beta chain) was identified during a study of technical replicates of blood from a handful of donors. V lost 3 bases and J 4 bases, leaving 15 bases between the germline ends. Germline values: CDR1 MNHNS, CDR2 SASEGT. The CDR3 is 15 residues long. The table came from immunoSEQ multiplex PCR; TCRdb's copy has only in-frame clones and leaves some out. This sample yields tens of thousands of clones, of which approximately 92% are seen a single time; around 0.25% belongs to the top ten. The TCR originated in a human donor in good health. V usage is TRBV6-1 and J usage is TRBJ1-2; tentative D call: TRBD1 (6 bases). Sequenced sample: T cells isolated from PBMCs. CDR3 sequence: CASSDVRTAVYGYTF. The CDR3 DNA follows: TGTGCCAGCAGTGACGTCCGGACAGCAGTCTATGGCTACACCTTC.